The rows below give T cell receptor beta chains drawn from one sample of a study of T cells in localized non-small cell lung cancer. Measured with immunoSEQ multiplex PCR; TCRdb has only the in-frame clones, and not every one. There are 40,000 or so clones in the sample; over 75% occur only once, and 15% to 20% lies in the top ten. This specimen was peripheral blood, taken before any cancer treatment. Receptors originate from a male donor aged 60 or over with stage III squamous cell lung carcinoma. Both conserved end residues are part of each CDR3. Clone size is shown for a subset of rows, as once, few, many or a class of expanded clone.

j_call: TRBJ2-1; v_call: TRBV20-1; clone_size: few; cdr3_aa: CSAGRTSWQFF
j_call: TRBJ2-5; v_call: TRBV5-1; clone_size: .; cdr3_aa: CASSFFPGQQETQYF
j_call: TRBJ1-4; v_call: TRBV9; clone_size: .; cdr3_aa: CASSPGQGATNEKLFF
j_call: TRBJ1-1; v_call: TRBV2; clone_size: .; cdr3_aa: CASSGPTRSTEAFF
j_call: TRBJ1-3; v_call: TRBV7-6; clone_size: .; cdr3_aa: CASSDSGRRSGNTIYF
j_call: TRBJ1-1; v_call: TRBV11-3; clone_size: .; cdr3_aa: CASSLRYNTEAFF
j_call: TRBJ2-7; v_call: TRBV10-3; clone_size: .; cdr3_aa: CAISETSGREGEQYF
j_call: TRBJ2-7; v_call: TRBV21-1; clone_size: .; cdr3_aa: CASSKGCGGRHSPQQYF
j_call: TRBJ2-5; v_call: TRBV10-3; clone_size: .; cdr3_aa: CATTKLAGPQETQYF
j_call: TRBJ1-1; v_call: TRBV4-1; clone_size: few; cdr3_aa: CASSQESKGVTEAFF
j_call: TRBJ2-1; v_call: TRBV10-3; clone_size: .; cdr3_aa: CAISPGQGANEQFF
j_call: TRBJ1-1; v_call: TRBV5-1; clone_size: .; cdr3_aa: CASTKEGRGTNTEAFF
j_call: TRBJ2-5; v_call: TRBV2; clone_size: .; cdr3_aa: CASSAIAGVGETQYF
j_call: TRBJ1-4; v_call: TRBV30; clone_size: .; cdr3_aa: CAWSGGGPGEKLFF
j_call: TRBJ2-7; v_call: TRBV10-3; clone_size: .; cdr3_aa: CAISETGPYEQYF
j_call: TRBJ2-2; v_call: TRBV9; clone_size: once; cdr3_aa: CASSVRTSGRAGTGELFF
j_call: TRBJ2-5; v_call: TRBV14; clone_size: .; cdr3_aa: CASSHALRETQYF
j_call: TRBJ2-3; v_call: TRBV5-4; clone_size: .; cdr3_aa: CASSPSRTSGGTDTQYF
j_call: TRBJ2-3; v_call: TRBV5-6; clone_size: few; cdr3_aa: CASSSRWRATDTQYF
j_call: TRBJ2-7; v_call: TRBV30; clone_size: .; cdr3_aa: CAWSPRNEQYF
j_call: TRBJ2-7; v_call: TRBV6-5; clone_size: .; cdr3_aa: CAAAQGAVYEQYF
j_call: TRBJ2-1; v_call: TRBV11-3; clone_size: .; cdr3_aa: CASSLDPRGEQFF
j_call: TRBJ2-1; v_call: TRBV7-9; clone_size: .; cdr3_aa: CASSLGADNEQFF
j_call: TRBJ2-2; v_call: TRBV14; clone_size: .; cdr3_aa: CASSQWARLNTGELFF
j_call: TRBJ2-3; v_call: TRBV7-9; clone_size: .; cdr3_aa: CASSRPGGDTQYF
j_call: TRBJ1-2; v_call: TRBV7-2; clone_size: .; cdr3_aa: CASSSDRGYGYTF
j_call: TRBJ2-5; v_call: TRBV7-2; clone_size: .; cdr3_aa: CASSLNGGETQYF
j_call: TRBJ1-2; v_call: TRBV11-2; clone_size: .; cdr3_aa: CASSQESYGYTF
j_call: TRBJ2-5; v_call: TRBV4-1; clone_size: .; cdr3_aa: CASSQDRGQTQYF
j_call: TRBJ2-7; v_call: TRBV18; clone_size: .; cdr3_aa: CASSPEQGSSSYEQYF
j_call: TRBJ1-5; v_call: TRBV19; clone_size: few; cdr3_aa: CASSILGQGLHQPQHF
j_call: TRBJ1-1; v_call: TRBV2; clone_size: .; cdr3_aa: CASSELGQENTEAFF
j_call: TRBJ2-7; v_call: TRBV19; clone_size: once; cdr3_aa: CASSNRDGSYEQYF
j_call: TRBJ1-2; v_call: TRBV7-9; clone_size: .; cdr3_aa: CASRGQGEGYGYTF
j_call: TRBJ2-5; v_call: TRBV7-2; clone_size: .; cdr3_aa: CASSLASGGIETQYF
j_call: TRBJ2-1; v_call: TRBV6-5; clone_size: .; cdr3_aa: CASSYSQFGEQFF
j_call: TRBJ2-7; v_call: TRBV18; clone_size: once; cdr3_aa: CASSPGQGDEQYF
j_call: TRBJ1-6; v_call: TRBV2; clone_size: .; cdr3_aa: CASSESQPVPLHF
j_call: TRBJ2-1; v_call: TRBV28; clone_size: few; cdr3_aa: CASILNNEQFF
j_call: TRBJ1-1; v_call: TRBV7-2; clone_size: .; cdr3_aa: CASSLEVGKGTEAFF
j_call: TRBJ2-1; v_call: TRBV7-6; clone_size: .; cdr3_aa: CASSRDRVFNEQFF
j_call: TRBJ2-6; v_call: TRBV10-3; clone_size: .; cdr3_aa: CAISTGSTGANVLTF